This entry describes one TCR beta chain. Its cognate antigen is unknown. The germline V gene has CDR1 SGHNT and CDR2 YENEEA. Trimming took 1 base from V and 0 from J; bases not matched to a gene: 0. This CDR3 has 16 amino acids. The protocol was immunoSEQ multiplex PCR, while the TCRdb copy is restricted to in-frame clones and leaves out a portion. The sample shows 140,000 or so clones, approximately 81% of them seen only once. This entry belongs to a study of cytotoxic CD8 clonotypes in ibrutinib-treated CLL. Study observations and caveats: Pretreatment clonality was elevated relative to age-matched healthy donors and paralleled circulating CD8+ T-cell counts.

The sample here was PBMCs, taken after 12 months of ibrutinib treatment. The V and J genes are TRBV11-3 and TRBJ2-1; 10 bases map to TRBD2. This TCR was sampled from a human donor with chronic lymphocytic leukemia. CDR3 nucleotide sequence: TGTGCCAGCAGCTTAGGGACTAGCGGCTCCTACAATGAGCAGTTCTTC. This encodes CASSLGTSGSYNEQFF.